This T cell receptor (beta chain) was identified during a study of shared clonotypes between healthy human individuals (dated by TCRdb to 2019 to 2021). A note on the overall study: A couple of women and a few men aged 18 to 49 years were included in the cohort. Per donor, leukapheresis produced somewhere between about 0.9 and 9.5 billion PBMCs. Libraries were prepared and TCR repertoires were sequenced by different laboratories using diverse techniques, in order to increase sequencing depth and limit assay-specific biases. To estimate repertoire size and how much clonotype sharing occurs between individuals, the study deeply sequenced the blood TCR repertoires of about 5 healthy adults. For each donor, three plates each were used for CD4 naive and CD4 memory, two plates were used for CD8 naive, and one plate was used for CD8 memory. Broader findings and caveats from the paper: Compared with non-shared clonotypes, the clonotypes found in all four sorted-subset donors had higher generation probabilities. Incomplete sequencing was indicated by rarefaction of sorted-subset datasets, despite the large sequencing depth. Because the study included a small number of donors, the genetic and exposure-history diversity represented was limited. Sampling was restricted to blood, and TCR repertoires in tissues likely differ from the TCR repertoires found in blood. When several donors were compared, the shared fraction of clonotypes was about 5.5% for naive CD4, about 4% for naive CD8, more than 2% for memory CD4, and 0.4% for memory CD8. Pairwise subsampling indicated that sequencing depth was expected to affect the degree of clonotype sharing among donors. Estimated clonotype richness was generally larger for naive than for memory subsets.

Healthy HIV-negative adults with no recently reported acute infections or vaccinations were included as donors. Every donor was a Caucasian adult residing in Nashville, Tennessee, USA. CD4+ T cells were enriched by magnetic negative selection; naive cells were then positively selected on CD45RA, and the negative fraction formed the memory subset. Blood was obtained by leukapheresis, after which PBMCs were separated by Ficoll-Histopaque density gradient centrifugation and cryopreserved in liquid nitrogen vapor phase. Purity and quantity of every magnetically sorted T cell population were checked by analytical flow cytometry. Genomic DNA was isolated from each sorted fraction and quantified by UV absorbance on a Nanodrop 2000c. Notes on this clone: Its target antigen remains unknown. No base-level quality is on record; no much larger clone is a single base apart.

The germline V gene (reference sequence) gives CDR1 as GTSNPN and CDR2 as SVGIG. The CDR3 numbers 14 residues from cysteine through phenylalanine. The only DNA kept is the CDR3, 42 bases in frame from the first base. Clipping removes 0 bases from V and 7 bases from J, with 4 as the unmatched junction base count. Using the deep immunoSEQ assay, TCR CDR3 regions were amplified from genomic DNA by multiplex PCR. Extracted genomic DNA from each cell subset was distributed evenly across all wells of several immunoSEQ 96-well plates, and each plate was treated as a replicate. For sorted subsets, 200 ng of genomic DNA, equivalent to 25,000 to 35,000 T cell genomes, went into each replicate PCR. Purified libraries were measured with a Qubit 3.0 fluorometer, size-checked on a Bioanalyzer 2100, and measured again with the KAPA Library Quantification kit. Every immunoSEQ 96-well plate was sequenced on a separate single-read 150-cycle Illumina NextSeq 550 flow cell. As for the authors' bioinformatics: Because only junctional sequences without quality scores were contained in the immunoSEQ output, filtering matching that applied to full-length reads could not be performed. To assign V/J genes and CDR3, sequences were annotated using PyIR, a Python wrapper for IgBLAST v1.9, with IMGT germline references. Reads were filtered out if the reads had weak V/J assignments (E-value above 1e-6), no CDR3, stop codons, out-of-frame junctions, or ambiguous translated residues. A V3J clonotype was defined by an identical inferred V gene, J gene, and CDR3 amino acid sequence. Percentage overlap between repertoires was calculated by dividing the number of shared unique clonotypes by the size of the smaller repertoire. Richness of each repertoire was evaluated using RTK rarefaction, the Chao1 estimator, and Recon v2.1 estimates of unobserved clonotypes. Generation probabilities were computed with OLGA for all TCRbeta clonotypes obtained by the gDNA method from a few donors. TCRdb took this table from immuneACCESS and kept in-frame rearrangements with V and J called. Such tables lack part of the clones; where checked against another copy, unresolved V genes explain under half of the gap, and the rest is unexplained. From that table come the V and J calls and clone size; the DNA was used to work out D and trimming. The sample table shows 950,000 to 1,300,000 clones, and around 74% are seen once. Jointly, the top ten make up approximately 1.5% of the sample.

Sequenced material: memory CD4+ T cells sorted from blood. Sample cell subset or site, as interpreted from the label and publication: CD45RA-negative fraction. The V and J genes are TRBV30 and TRBJ2-1; TRBD1 aligns with 9 central bases. This clonotype was sampled from a man aged 18-30 years in good health. The DNA sequence is given as TGTGCCTGGAGTGTGGGGGGGACAGGGAATGAGCAGTTCTTC. The encoded protein is CAWSVGGTGNEQFF.